This TCR beta chain was retrieved from a study of blood T cell repertoires in COVID-19. On the study more broadly: Spain, Italy and the United States supplied samples that represented acute and convalescent COVID-19.

Profiling relied on immunoSEQ multiplex PCR, and the TCRdb table lists in-frame clones only, not all of them. The data show under 150,000 clones, around four fifths seen once. Trimming removed 7 bases from V and 1 base from J, with 15 bases in between. CDR1 SGHRS and CDR2 YFSETQ come from the germline V gene. The CDR3 loop spans 15 amino acids. Sequencing was performed on peripheral blood. The V and J genes are TRBV5-1 and TRBJ1-5; a possible D gene is TRBD1 (5 bases). The receptor's source is a woman aged 40 to 50 with active or convalescent COVID-19. In DNA form, the CDR3 reads TGCGCCAGCGCAACCACGTCAGGGAGCAATCAGCCCCAGCATTTT. It yields the protein CASATTSGSNQPQHF.